This T cell receptor beta chain was profiled in a study of response to subunit inactivated influenza vaccine. One entry per CDR3 protein, called by TCRdb with MiXCR from the RT-PCR reads. The repertoire holds fewer than 600,000 distinct CDR3 sequences, with 7.2% as singletons. V lost 5 bases, J lost 3 bases, and 16 bases stayed unmatched. Germline assignment: CDR1 SGHAT and CDR2 FQDESV (reference sequence). CDR3 size: 18 residues. The J gene is TRBJ2-1, the V gene TRBV11-1; 7 bases agree with TRBD1. The sequenced sample was PBMCs from blood, obtained about 24 months after vaccination. The sequence was obtained from a man aged 45 to 75 who received an inactivated influenza vaccine. CDR3 region: CASSPQKITGESYNEQFF. Written as DNA, the CDR3 is TGTGCCAGCAGCCCCCAAAAAATCACAGGGGAAAGCTACAATGAGCAGTTCTTC.